This T cell receptor beta chain came from a study of blood T cell repertoires in COVID-19. Whole-study context: The United States, Italy and Spain provided the acute and convalescent COVID-19 samples.

Repertoires were generated with immunoSEQ multiplex PCR, while TCRdb's copy carries only in-frame clones and drops some. The sample holds 250,000 or so clones, 86% seen once. This clone was recorded a few times. Participant ages covered about 18 to 100 years across 24 US areas. Symptom resolution, clearance, or two negative PCRs marked donors in Cohort 3 as recovered. In germline, CDR1 is LNHDA, CDR2 SQIVND (reference sequence). The CDR3 sequence is 13 residues long. V was clipped by 4 bases and J by 4 bases, with 10 bases between them. This chain connects TRBV19 to TRBJ1-1, with D unclear. The sequenced material came from PBMCs or T cells enriched from blood (not recorded which). The TCR was taken from a woman between 45 and 65 years old who had recovered from COVID-19. The CDR3 sequence is CASSTRSRTEAFF. In DNA form, the CDR3 reads TGTGCCAGTAGTACCCGCTCGCGCACTGAAGCTTTCTTT.